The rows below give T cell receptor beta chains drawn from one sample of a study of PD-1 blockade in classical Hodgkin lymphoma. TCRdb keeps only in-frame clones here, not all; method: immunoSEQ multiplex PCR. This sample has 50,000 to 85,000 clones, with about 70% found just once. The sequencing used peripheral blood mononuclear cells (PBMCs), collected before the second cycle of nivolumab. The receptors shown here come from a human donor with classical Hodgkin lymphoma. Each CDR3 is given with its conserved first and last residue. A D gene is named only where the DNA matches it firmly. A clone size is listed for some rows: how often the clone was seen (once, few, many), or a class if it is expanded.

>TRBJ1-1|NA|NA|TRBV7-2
CASSLLSRNTEAFF
TGTGCCAGCAGCTTACTGAGCAGGAACACTGAAGCTTTCTTT
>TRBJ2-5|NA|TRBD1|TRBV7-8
CASSLAGRQGKETQYF
TGTGCCAGCAGCTTAGCGGGCAGACAGGGCAAAGAGACCCAGTACTTC
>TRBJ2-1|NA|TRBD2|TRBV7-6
CASSLGGGAARKEQFF
TGTGCCAGCAGCTTAGGCGGGGGGGCGGCCAGGAAAGAGCAGTTCTTC
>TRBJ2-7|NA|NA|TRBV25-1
CASMGVGAREQYF
TGTGCCAGCATGGGTGTGGGGGCCCGCGAGCAGTACTTC
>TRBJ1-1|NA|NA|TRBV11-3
CASSLNQNTEAFF
TGTGCCAGCAGCTTGAACCAGAACACTGAAGCTTTCTTT
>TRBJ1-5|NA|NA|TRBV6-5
CASSPPGPQNQPQHF
TGTGCCAGCAGCCCACCGGGACCGCAGAATCAGCCCCAGCATTTT
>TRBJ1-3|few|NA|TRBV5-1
CASSPMDPSGNTIYF
TGCGCCAGCAGCCCGATGGACCCCTCTGGAAACACCATATATTTT
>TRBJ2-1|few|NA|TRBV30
CAWSVPINEQFF
TGTGCCTGGAGTGTACCTATTAATGAGCAGTTCTTC
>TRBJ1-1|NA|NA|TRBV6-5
CASSISGANSEAFF
TGTGCCAGCAGTATCTCAGGGGCTAACAGTGAAGCTTTCTTT
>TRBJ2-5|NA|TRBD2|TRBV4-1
CASSQNTGTSGTGTQYF
TGCGCCAGCAGCCAAAACACCGGGACTAGCGGGACGGGGACCCAGTACTTC
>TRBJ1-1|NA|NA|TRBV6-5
CASSSTGNTEAFF
TGTGCCAGCAGTTCGACAGGGAACACTGAAGCTTTCTTT
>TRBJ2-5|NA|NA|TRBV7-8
CASSSVGGLAETQYF
TGTGCCAGCAGCTCGGTGGGGGGCCTGGCGGAGACCCAGTACTTC
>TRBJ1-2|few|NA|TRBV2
CASSEAGGIAGYTF
TGTGCCAGCAGTGAAGCAGGGGGAATCGCAGGCTACACCTTC
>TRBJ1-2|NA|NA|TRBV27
CASSFFGGYTGYTF
TGTGCCAGCAGTTTTTTTGGCGGCTATACAGGCTACACCTTC
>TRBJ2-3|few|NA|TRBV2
CASSPGPRPTDTQYF
TGTGCCAGCAGTCCGGGCCCTCGCCCAACAGATACGCAGTATTTT
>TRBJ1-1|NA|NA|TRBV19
CASSMGQGTAFF
TGTGCCAGTAGTATGGGGCAGGGGACGGCTTTCTTT
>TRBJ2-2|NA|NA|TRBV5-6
CASSLGALTGELFF
TGTGCCAGCAGCTTGGGGGCCCTCACCGGGGAGCTGTTTTTT
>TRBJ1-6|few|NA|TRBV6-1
CASRAISSYNSPLHF
TGTGCCAGCAGGGCAATTAGCTCCTATAATTCACCCCTCCACTTT
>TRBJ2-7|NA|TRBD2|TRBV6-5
CASSPTGTRAYEQYF
TGTGCCAGCAGTCCAACCGGGACTAGAGCCTACGAGCAGTACTTC
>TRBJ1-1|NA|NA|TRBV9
CASSVDHRLREAFF
TGTGCCAGCAGCGTAGATCACAGGTTAAGAGAAGCTTTCTTT
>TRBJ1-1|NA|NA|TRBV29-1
CSHRRGVGTEAFF
TGCAGCCACCGGCGGGGGGTTGGCACTGAAGCTTTCTTT
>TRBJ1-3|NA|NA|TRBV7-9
CASSLERLSGNTIYF
TGTGCCAGCAGCTTAGAGCGACTCTCTGGAAACACCATATATTTT
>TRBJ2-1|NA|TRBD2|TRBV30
CAFNLAGPYNEQFF
TGTGCCTTCAACCTAGCGGGACCCTACAATGAGCAGTTCTTC
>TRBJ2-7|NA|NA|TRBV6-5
CASSYIGGEYEQYF
TGTGCCAGCAGTTACATCGGTGGGGAATACGAGCAGTACTTC
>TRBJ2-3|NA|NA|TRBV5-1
CASSIQGDGTDTQYF
TGCGCCAGCAGCATCCAGGGTGACGGCACAGATACGCAGTATTTT
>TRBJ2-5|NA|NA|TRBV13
CASSEGLSLQETQYF
TGTGCCAGCAGCGAGGGACTTTCTCTTCAAGAGACCCAGTACTTC
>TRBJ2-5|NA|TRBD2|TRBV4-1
CASSQDLAGGPGETQYF
TGCGCCAGCAGCCAAGATCTAGCGGGAGGGCCGGGGGAGACCCAGTACTTC
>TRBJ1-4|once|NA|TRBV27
CASSLGRGKDEKLFF
TGTGCCAGCAGTTTAGGGAGGGGTAAGGATGAAAAACTGTTTTTT
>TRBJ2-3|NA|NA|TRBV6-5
CASSYPKGGGPDTQYF
TGTGCCAGCAGTTACCCAAAGGGGGGCGGTCCAGATACGCAGTATTTT
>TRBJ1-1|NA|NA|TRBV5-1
CASSITGRTEAFF
TGCGCCAGCAGCATTACAGGGCGTACTGAAGCTTTCTTT
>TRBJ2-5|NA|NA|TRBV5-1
CASSLFTETQYF
TGCGCCAGCAGCTTGTTTACAGAGACCCAGTACTTC